Shown below are 10 T cell receptor beta chains from a single sample sequenced in a study of CD8+ T cells in alopecia areata. RNA extraction and reverse transcription yielded cDNA as sequencing template. Assay used: immunoSEQ multiplex PCR; TCRdb lists only in-frame clones, some missing. The sample lists tens of thousands of clones, about 60% occurring once. Sequenced material: NKG2D-high CD8+ T cells sorted from blood. The receptor source for this set is a human donor with alopecia areata.

This rearrangement joins TRBV19 to TRBJ1-5, with D unresolved. Germline V lookup: CDR1 LNHDA, CDR2 SQIVND (reference sequence). The V and J ends lost 7 bases and 2 bases respectively, with 12 bases between them. The CDR3 consists of 14 residues. In nucleotides, the CDR3 is TGTGCCAGTACCCCCGTCTTGGGCAATCAGCCCCAGCATTTT. Translation: CASTPVLGNQPQHF.

This chain links TRBV29-1 with TRBJ1-2, with TRBD1 as a possible D gene (5 bases). V was shortened by 6 bases and J by 1 base, with 12 bases between the two germline ends. Looked up from germline, CDR1 is SQVTM and CDR2 is ANQGSEA. The CDR3 is 13 amino acids. The CDR3 DNA follows: TGCAGCGTCCATCTGGGACTTAACTATGGCTACACCTTC. Amino acids: CSVHLGLNYGYTF.

The rearrangement uses TRBV7-9 and TRBJ2-3; 7 bases line up with TRBD2. CDR3 length: 18 amino acids. The ends lost 5 bases at V and 0 bases at J; junction bases unmatched: 14. Germline V lookup: CDR1 SEHNR, CDR2 FQNEAQ (reference sequence). Written as DNA, the CDR3 is TGTGCCAGCAGCCCCCATCGAAGGGGCGGGAGTAGCACAGATACGCAGTATTTT. It yields the protein CASSPHRRGGSSTDTQYF.

J is TRBJ2-7 and V is TRBV5-4; 10 nucleotides line up with TRBD2. This CDR3 comprises 14 residues. The V and J ends lost 1 base and 3 bases, in that order; junction bases with no gene match: 1. Germline V gives CDR1 SGHNT, CDR2 YYREEE (reference sequence). The CDR3 DNA reads as TGTGCCAGCAGCTTGCCTAGCGGGAGCTACGAGCAGTACTTC. The encoded protein is CASSLPSGSYEQYF. The whole variable domain, filled in from reference TRBV5-4 and TRBJ2-7, reads ETGVTQSPTHLIKTRGQQVTLRCSSQSGHNTVSWYQQALGQGPQFIFQYYREEENGRGNFPPRFSGLQFPNYSSELNVNALELDDSALYLCASSLPSGSYEQYFGPGTRLTVT.

The chain uses TRBV7-9 and TRBJ1-5; D gene uncertain. V was shortened by 0 bases and J by 4 bases, with 13 bases between the two germline ends. The CDR3 spans 16 residues. CDR1 and CDR2 (germline): SEHNR, FQNEAQ (reference sequence). The CDR3 region is CASSLASAGSNQPQHF. The CDR3 region has the DNA TGTGCCAGCAGCTTAGCTTCGGCGGGGTCAAATCAGCCCCAGCATTTT.

V is TRBV27 and J is TRBJ2-3, with 9 bases that match TRBD2. The CDR3 is 16 amino acids. Per the germline V gene, CDR1 is MNHEY and CDR2 is SMNVEV (reference sequence). The junction had 9 bases not matched to a gene; V was cut back by 5 bases and J by 3 bases. The CDR3 region has the DNA TGTGCCAGCAGTCCTACGCGGGGGGGCGGGACAGATACGCAGTATTTT. Translation gives CASSPTRGGGTDTQYF.

As to this clone: One junction end disagrees with the germline gene, perhaps due to a read error. This chain links TRBV4-2 with TRBJ2-1, with a possible D match to TRBD2 (6 bases). Germline assignment: CDR1 LGHNA and CDR2 YNFKEQ. The CDR3 runs 16 residues. The CDR3 loop is CATSFGIAETYNEQFF. Written as DNA, the CDR3 is TGTGCCACCAGCTTCGGAATAGCGGAAACCTACAATGAGCAGTTCTTC.

The J gene is TRBJ2-2, the V gene TRBV7-9; D is perhaps TRBD1 (6 bases). The CDR3 runs to 15 residues. CDR1 and CDR2 from the germline V gene are SEHNR and FQNEAQ (reference sequence). V was clipped by 4 bases and J by 3 bases, with 12 bases between them. The CDR3 DNA reads TGTGCCAGCAGCTCCCCACAGGGTGACACCGGGGAGCTGTTTTTT. The encoded protein is CASSSPQGDTGELFF.

There are a few counts of this clone. The rearrangement uses TRBV29-1 and TRBJ1-2, with TRBD1 matching 7 bases. CDR1 and CDR2 (germline): SQVTM, ANQGSEA. This CDR3 has 12 residues. The junction had 9 bases not matched to a gene; V was cut back by 6 bases and J by 8 bases. For the CDR3, the DNA is TGCAGCGTACCCGGGACAGCGGGCGGCTACACCTTC. Residues: CSVPGTAGGYTF.

Only a few counts were recorded for this clone. J is TRBJ1-1 and V is TRBV19; D remains unclear. With 5 bases removed from V and 4 bases from J, the gap between germline ends came to 14 bases. CDR1 and CDR2 (germline): LNHDA, SQIVND (reference sequence). The CDR3 runs to 14 residues. The CDR3 nucleotides read TGTGCCAGTAGTCTTTCCTCAGGTGGCACTGAAGCTTTCTTT. Translation gives CASSLSSGGTEAFF.